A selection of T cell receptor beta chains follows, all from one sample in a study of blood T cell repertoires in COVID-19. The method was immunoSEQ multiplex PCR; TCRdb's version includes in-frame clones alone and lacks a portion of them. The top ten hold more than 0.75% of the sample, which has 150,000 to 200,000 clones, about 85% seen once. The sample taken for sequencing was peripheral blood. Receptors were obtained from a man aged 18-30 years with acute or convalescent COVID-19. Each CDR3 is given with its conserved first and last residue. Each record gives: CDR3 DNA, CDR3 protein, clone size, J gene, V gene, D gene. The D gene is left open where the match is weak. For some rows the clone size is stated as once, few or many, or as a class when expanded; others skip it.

TGTGCCAGCAGCTTAGTTTTTAACAATGAGCAGTTCTTC | CASSLVFNNEQFF | few | TRBJ2-1 | TRBV11-3 | -
TGTGCCAGCAGCTTAGTCCCCGGTTCCTACAATGAGCAGTTCTTC | CASSLVPGSYNEQFF | - | TRBJ2-1 | TRBV11-2 | -
TGTGCCTGGCAGACAGGGCTCGGTGAAAAACTGTTTTTT | CAWQTGLGEKLFF | - | TRBJ1-4 | TRBV30 | TRBD1
TGTGCCAGCAGCTTAGGATTGAGGCAGGGGAACTCTGGAAACACCATATATTTT | CASSLGLRQGNSGNTIYF | - | TRBJ1-3 | TRBV11-2 | -
TGCGCCAGCAGTCAACCTGTCCAAGAGACCCAGTACTTC | CASSQPVQETQYF | once | TRBJ2-5 | TRBV23-1 | -
TGCGCCAGCAGCTCTGACAGGGGTGAAGAAAAACTGTTTTTT | CASSSDRGEEKLFF | - | TRBJ1-4 | TRBV5-1 | TRBD1
TGTGCCAGCACCACGCTAGTTAACTATGGCTACACCTTC | CASTTLVNYGYTF | - | TRBJ1-2 | TRBV12-3/TRBV12-4 | -
TGTGCCAGCAGCTTAGTGGGACAGGGGGCCTATAATTCACCCCTCCACTTT | CASSLVGQGAYNSPLHF | - | TRBJ1-6 | TRBV7-2 | TRBD1
TGTGCCAGTAGTATCGGACAGGGGGCTTCAGAAGCTTTCTTT | CASSIGQGASEAFF | - | TRBJ1-1 | TRBV19 | TRBD1
TGCGCCAGCAGCCAACCGTGGGCAGGGGGCTTGGCTGAAGCTTTCTTT | CASSQPWAGGLAEAFF | once | TRBJ1-1 | TRBV4-1 | TRBD1
TGTGCCAGCACCACAGACAGGGGAGGCACTGAAGCTTTCTTT | CASTTDRGGTEAFF | - | TRBJ1-1 | TRBV6-5 | TRBD1
TGTGCCAGCACCCTTAGCGAGCATTACAATGAGCAGTTCTTC | CASTLSEHYNEQFF | - | TRBJ2-1 | TRBV7-8 | -
TGTGCCAGCAGCCGGACAGGGGTTGCGAAACTGTTTTTT | CASSRTGVAKLFF | - | TRBJ1-4 | TRBV2 | TRBD1
TGTGCCAGCAGCCAAGGGGACAGGCTCCACACCCTCCACTTT | CASSQGDRLHTLHF | - | TRBJ1-6 | TRBV3-1/TRBV3-2 | TRBD1
TGCAGCGTTAAGAACAGGGATAAAGCCGGGGAGCTGTTTTTT | CSVKNRDKAGELFF | - | TRBJ2-2 | TRBV29-1 | -
TGTGCCAGCAGCTTAGTCGCAGGAACCACTGAAGCTTTCTTT | CASSLVAGTTEAFF | - | TRBJ1-1 | TRBV7-9 | -
TGTGCCAGTAGTATTAGGGACAGCTACGAGCAGTACTTC | CASSIRDSYEQYF | - | TRBJ2-7 | TRBV19 | TRBD1
TGTGCCAGCAGTTTGTGGGGGGGGAAAGAAGCTTTCTTT | CASSLWGGKEAFF | - | TRBJ1-1 | TRBV12-3/TRBV12-4 | -